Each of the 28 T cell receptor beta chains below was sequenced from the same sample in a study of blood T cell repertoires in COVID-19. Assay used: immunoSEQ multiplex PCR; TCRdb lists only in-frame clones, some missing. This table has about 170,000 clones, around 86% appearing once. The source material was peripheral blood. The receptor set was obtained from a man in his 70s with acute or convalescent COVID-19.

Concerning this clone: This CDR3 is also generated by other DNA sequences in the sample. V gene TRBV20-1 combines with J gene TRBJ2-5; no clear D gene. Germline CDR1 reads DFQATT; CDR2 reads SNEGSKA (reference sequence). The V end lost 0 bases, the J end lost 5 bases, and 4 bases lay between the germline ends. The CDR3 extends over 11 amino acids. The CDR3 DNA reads TGCAGTGCTAGAGATCGTGAGACCCAGTACTTC. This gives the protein CSARDRETQYF.

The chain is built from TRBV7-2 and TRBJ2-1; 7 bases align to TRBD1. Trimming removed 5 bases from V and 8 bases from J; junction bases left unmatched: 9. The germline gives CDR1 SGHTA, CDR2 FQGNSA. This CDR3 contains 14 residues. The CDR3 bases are TGTGCCAGCAGCCCCAGACAGGGCCAGGATGAGCAGTTCTTC. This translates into CASSPRQGQDEQFF.

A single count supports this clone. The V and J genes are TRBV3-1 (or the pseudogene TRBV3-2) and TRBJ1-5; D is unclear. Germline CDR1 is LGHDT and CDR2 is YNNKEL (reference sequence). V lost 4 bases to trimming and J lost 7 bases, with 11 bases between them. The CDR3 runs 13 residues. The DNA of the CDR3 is TGTGCCAGCAGCCGAAGCGGGGAGCAGCCCCAGCATTTT. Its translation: CASSRSGEQPQHF.

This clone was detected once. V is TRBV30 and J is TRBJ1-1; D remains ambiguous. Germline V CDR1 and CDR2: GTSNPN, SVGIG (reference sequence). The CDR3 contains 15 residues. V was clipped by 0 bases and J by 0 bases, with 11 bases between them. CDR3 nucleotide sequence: TGTGCCTGGAGTGTACGGGGAAGCATGAACACTGAAGCTTTCTTT. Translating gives CAWSVRGSMNTEAFF.

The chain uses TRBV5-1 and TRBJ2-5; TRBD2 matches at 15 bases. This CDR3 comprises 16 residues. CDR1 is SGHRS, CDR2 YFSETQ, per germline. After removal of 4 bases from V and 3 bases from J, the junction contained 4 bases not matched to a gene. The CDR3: CASSLWTSGREETQYF. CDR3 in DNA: TGCGCCAGCAGCCTTTGGACTAGCGGGAGGGAAGAGACCCAGTACTTC.

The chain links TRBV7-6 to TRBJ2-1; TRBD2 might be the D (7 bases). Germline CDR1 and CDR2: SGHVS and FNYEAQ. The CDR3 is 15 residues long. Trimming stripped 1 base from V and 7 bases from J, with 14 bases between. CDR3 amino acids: CASSLEWGGENEQFF. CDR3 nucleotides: TGTGCCAGCAGCTTAGAATGGGGGGGCGAGAATGAGCAGTTCTTC.

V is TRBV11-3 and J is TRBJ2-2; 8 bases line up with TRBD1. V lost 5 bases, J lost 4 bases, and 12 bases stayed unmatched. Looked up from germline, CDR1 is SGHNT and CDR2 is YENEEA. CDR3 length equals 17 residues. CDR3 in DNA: TGTGCCAGCAGCCAAGACCCCCCCGACAGGGGCACCGGGGAGCTGTTTTTT. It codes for CASSQDPPDRGTGELFF.

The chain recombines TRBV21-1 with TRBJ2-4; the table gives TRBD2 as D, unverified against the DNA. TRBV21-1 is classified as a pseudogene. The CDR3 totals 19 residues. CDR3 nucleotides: TGTGCCAGCAGACCTCTCGGCACGGAGACCCCTCTAGCCAAAAACATTCAGTACTTC. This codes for CASRPLGTETPLAKNIQYF.

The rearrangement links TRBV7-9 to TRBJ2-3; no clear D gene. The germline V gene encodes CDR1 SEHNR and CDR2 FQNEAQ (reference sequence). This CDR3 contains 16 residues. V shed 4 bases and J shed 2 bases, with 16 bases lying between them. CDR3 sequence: CASSSNAGYATDTQYF. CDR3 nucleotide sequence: TGTGCCAGCAGCTCCAACGCAGGTTACGCCACAGATACGCAGTATTTT.

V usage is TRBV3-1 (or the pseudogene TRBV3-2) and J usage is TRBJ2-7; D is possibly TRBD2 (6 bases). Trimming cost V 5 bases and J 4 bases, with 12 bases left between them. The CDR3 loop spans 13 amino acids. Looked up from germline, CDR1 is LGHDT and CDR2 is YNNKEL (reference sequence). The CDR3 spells CASSTREPYEQYF. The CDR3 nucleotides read TGTGCCAGCAGCACCCGGGAGCCATACGAGCAGTACTTC.

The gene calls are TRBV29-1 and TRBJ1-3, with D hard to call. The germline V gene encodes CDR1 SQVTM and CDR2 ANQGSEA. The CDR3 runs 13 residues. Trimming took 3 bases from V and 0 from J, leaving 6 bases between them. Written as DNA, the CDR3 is TGCAGCGTTGATCAGGACTCTGGAAACACCATATATTTT. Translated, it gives CSVDQDSGNTIYF.

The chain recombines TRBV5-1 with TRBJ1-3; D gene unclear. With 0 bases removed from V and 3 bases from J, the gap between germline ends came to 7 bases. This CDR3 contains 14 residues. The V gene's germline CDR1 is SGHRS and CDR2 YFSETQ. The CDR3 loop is CASSLGRNGNTIYF. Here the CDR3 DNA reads TGCGCCAGCAGCTTGGGCAGGAATGGAAACACCATATATTTT.

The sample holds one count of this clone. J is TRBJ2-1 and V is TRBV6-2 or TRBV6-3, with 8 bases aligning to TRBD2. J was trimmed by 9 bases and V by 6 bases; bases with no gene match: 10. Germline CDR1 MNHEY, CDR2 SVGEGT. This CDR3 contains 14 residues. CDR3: CASSPQRGLGEQFF. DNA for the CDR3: TGTGCCAGCAGCCCACAGCGGGGGCTAGGTGAGCAGTTCTTC.

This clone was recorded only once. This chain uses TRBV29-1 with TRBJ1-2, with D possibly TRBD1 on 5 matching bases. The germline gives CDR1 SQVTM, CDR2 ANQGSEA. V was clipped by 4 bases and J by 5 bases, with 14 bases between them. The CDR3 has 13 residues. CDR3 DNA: TGCAGCGTTGTTGTGCCGGGGGTTTATGGCTACACCTTC. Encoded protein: CSVVVPGVYGYTF.

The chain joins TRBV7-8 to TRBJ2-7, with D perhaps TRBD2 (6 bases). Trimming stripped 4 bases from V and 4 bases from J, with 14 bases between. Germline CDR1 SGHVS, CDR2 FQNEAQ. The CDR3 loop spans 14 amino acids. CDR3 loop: CASSSGGVGYEQYF. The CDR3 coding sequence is TGTGCCAGCAGCTCCGGAGGGGTAGGGTACGAGCAGTACTTC.

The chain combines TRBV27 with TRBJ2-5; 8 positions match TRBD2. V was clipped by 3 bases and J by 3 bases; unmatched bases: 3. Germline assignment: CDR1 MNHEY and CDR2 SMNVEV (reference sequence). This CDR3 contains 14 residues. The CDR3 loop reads CASSLAGREETQYF. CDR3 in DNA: TGTGCCAGCAGTTTGGCCGGGAGGGAAGAGACCCAGTACTTC.

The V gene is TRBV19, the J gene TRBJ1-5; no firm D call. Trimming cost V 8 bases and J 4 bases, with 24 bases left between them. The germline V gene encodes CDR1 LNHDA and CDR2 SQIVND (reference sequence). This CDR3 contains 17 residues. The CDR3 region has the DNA TGTGCCAGTGGCGCCGCGGGCAAGAGGTCGGAGAATCAGCCCCAGCATTTT. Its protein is CASGAAGKRSENQPQHF. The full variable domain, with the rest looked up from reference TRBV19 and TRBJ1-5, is DGGITQSPKYLFRKEGQNVTLSCEQNLNHDAMYWYRQDPGQGLRLIYYSQIVNDFQKGDIAEGYSVSREKKESFPLTVTSAQKNPTAFYLCASGAAGKRSENQPQHFGDGTRLSIL.

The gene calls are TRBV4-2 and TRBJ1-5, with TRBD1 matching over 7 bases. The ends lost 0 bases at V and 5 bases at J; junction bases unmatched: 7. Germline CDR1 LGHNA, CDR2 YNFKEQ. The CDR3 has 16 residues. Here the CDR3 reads CASSQEQGQVYQPQHF. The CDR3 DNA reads TGTGCCAGCAGCCAAGAACAAGGACAGGTCTATCAGCCCCAGCATTTT.

In DNA, the CDR3 is TGTGCCAGCAGCCATATAGCGGGGCGAGGGGATGAGCAGTTCTTC. Encoded protein: CASSHIAGRGDEQFF. The chain has TRBV4-2 and TRBJ2-1; 8 bases match TRBD2. The CDR3 has 15 amino acids. V lost 3 bases, J lost 8 bases, and 9 bases stayed unmatched. In germline, CDR1 is LGHNA, CDR2 YNFKEQ.

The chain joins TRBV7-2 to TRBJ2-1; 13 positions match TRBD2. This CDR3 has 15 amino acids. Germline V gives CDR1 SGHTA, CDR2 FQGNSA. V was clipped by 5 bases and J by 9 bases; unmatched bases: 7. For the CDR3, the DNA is TGTGCCAGCAGCCAGCCGGGACTAGCGGGGTTTGAGCAGTTCTTC. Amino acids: CASSQPGLAGFEQFF.

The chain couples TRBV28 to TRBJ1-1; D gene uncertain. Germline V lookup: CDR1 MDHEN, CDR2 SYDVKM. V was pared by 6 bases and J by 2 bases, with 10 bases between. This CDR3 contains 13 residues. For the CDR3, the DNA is TGTGCCAGCAGCCAGGACTTAAACACTGAAGCTTTCTTT. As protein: CASSQDLNTEAFF.

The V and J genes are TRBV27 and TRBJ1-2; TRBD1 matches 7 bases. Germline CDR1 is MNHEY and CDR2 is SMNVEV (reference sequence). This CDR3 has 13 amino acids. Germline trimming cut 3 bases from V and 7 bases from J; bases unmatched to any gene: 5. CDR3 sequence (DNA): TGTGCCAGCAGTTTTACAGGGGCGAGTGGCTACACCTTC. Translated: CASSFTGASGYTF.

The CDR3, as DNA: TGTGCCAGCAGCTTCGGACTAGCGGGAGTCACCGGGGAGCTGTTTTTT. This translates into CASSFGLAGVTGELFF. The chain recombines TRBV5-5 with TRBJ2-2; TRBD2 aligns across 13 bases. V gave up 2 bases and J gave up 4 bases; unmatched junction bases: 2. Germline-derived CDR1 and CDR2 are SGHKS and YYEKEE (reference sequence). CDR3 size: 16 residues.

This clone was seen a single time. CDR3 DNA: TGTGCCAGCAGCAAAGCGCTAACGGGGGGATACAATGAGCAGTTCTTC. This sequence encodes CASSKALTGGYNEQFF. This chain joins TRBV21-1 and TRBJ2-1; the table calls TRBD2, which could not be checked here. TRBV21-1 is a known pseudogene. This CDR3 comprises 16 residues.

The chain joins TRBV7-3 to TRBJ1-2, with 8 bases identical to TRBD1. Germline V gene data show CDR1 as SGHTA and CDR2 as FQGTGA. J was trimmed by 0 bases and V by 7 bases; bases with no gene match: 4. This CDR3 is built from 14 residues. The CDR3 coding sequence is TGTGCCAGCATCTACAGGGGGACTAACTATGGCTACACCTTC. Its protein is CASIYRGTNYGYTF. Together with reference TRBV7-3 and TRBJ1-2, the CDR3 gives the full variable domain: GAGVSQTPSNKVTEKGKYVELRCDPISGHTALYWYRQSLGQGPEFLIYFQGTGAADDSGLPNDRFFAVRPEGSVSTLKIQRTERGDSAVYLCASIYRGTNYGYTFGSGTRLTVV.

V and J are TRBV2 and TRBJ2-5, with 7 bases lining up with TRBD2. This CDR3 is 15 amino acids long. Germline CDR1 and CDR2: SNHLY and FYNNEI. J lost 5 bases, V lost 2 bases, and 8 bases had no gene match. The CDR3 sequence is CASSEMGGSVETQYF. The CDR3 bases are TGTGCCAGCAGTGAAATGGGGGGGTCGGTTGAGACCCAGTACTTC.

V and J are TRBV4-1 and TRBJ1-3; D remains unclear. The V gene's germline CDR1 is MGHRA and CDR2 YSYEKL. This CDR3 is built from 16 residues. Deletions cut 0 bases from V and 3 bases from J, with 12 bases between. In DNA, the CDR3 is TGCGCCAGCAGCCAAGATAGTAGGAGGGATGGAAACACCATATATTTT. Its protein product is CASSQDSRRDGNTIYF.

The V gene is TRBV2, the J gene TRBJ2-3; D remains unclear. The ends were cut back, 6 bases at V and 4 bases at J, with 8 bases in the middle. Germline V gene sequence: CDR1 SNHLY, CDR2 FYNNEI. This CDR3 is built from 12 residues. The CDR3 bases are TGTGCCAGCAGGGAGTACGCAGATACGCAGTATTTT. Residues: CASREYADTQYF.